This passage covers 32 T cell receptor beta chains from one sample sequenced in a study of blood T cell repertoires in COVID-19. The method was immunoSEQ multiplex PCR; TCRdb's version includes in-frame clones alone and lacks a portion of them. Among about 40,000 clones listed, roughly 80% were seen once. Sequences were obtained from peripheral blood. These receptors were taken from a woman between 65 and 79 years old with acute or convalescent COVID-19.

This chain links TRBV5-4 with TRBJ1-2, with a weak D call TRBD1 (6 bases). V shed 4 bases and J shed 8 bases, with 21 bases lying between them. From germline, CDR1 is SGHNT and CDR2 YYREEE (reference sequence). The length of the CDR3 is 15 residues. This CDR3 reads CASSLGVVQGRGYTF. CDR3 in DNA: TGTGCCAGCAGCCTCGGGGTAGTACAGGGACGAGGCTACACCTTC.

The rearrangement joins TRBV14 to TRBJ2-1, with 7 bases that match TRBD1. The CDR3 loop spans 18 amino acids. Germline V CDR1 and CDR2: SGHDN, FVKESK. The V and J ends lost 0 bases and 5 bases, in that order; junction bases with no gene match: 13. As DNA, the CDR3 is TGTGCCAGCAGCCAAGATTGGGGACAGTCCGAATCCAACAATGAGCAGTTCTTC. This gives the protein CASSQDWGQSESNNEQFF.

This clone has more than one count but fewer than ten. This chain joins TRBV7-8 and TRBJ2-1; 8 bases map to TRBD2. There are 16 residues in the CDR3. Germline CDR1 and CDR2: SGHVS and FQNEAQ. V gave up 4 bases and J gave up 5 bases; unmatched junction bases: 10. CDR3 protein: CASSSRPGLVNNEQFF. The CDR3 DNA sequence: TGTGCCAGCAGCTCAAGACCGGGACTAGTCAACAATGAGCAGTTCTTC.

This clone was seen a single time. The chain recombines TRBV6-2 or TRBV6-3 with TRBJ1-2, with D unclear. V lost 2 bases to trimming and J lost 2 bases, with 3 bases between them. This CDR3 is 12 amino acids long. The germline CDR1 and CDR2 sequences are MNHEY and SVGEGT. CDR3 in amino acids: CASSYQNYGYTF. DNA for the CDR3: TGTGCCAGCAGTTACCAAAACTATGGCTACACCTTC.

The V gene is TRBV19, the J gene TRBJ1-1, with D tentatively TRBD1 (6 bases). The V end lost 9 bases, the J end lost 4 bases, and 18 bases lay between the germline ends. Germline V gene lookup returns CDR1 LNHDA and CDR2 SQIVND (reference sequence). This CDR3 comprises 14 residues. CDR3 sequence: CASGQGTQGTEAFF. The CDR3 DNA follows: TGTGCCAGCGGCCAAGGAACACAGGGCACTGAAGCTTTCTTT.

The chain couples TRBV18 to TRBJ1-2, with D hard to call. The CDR3 contains 17 residues. Trimming took 0 bases from V and 0 from J, leaving 14 bases between them. Germline V gene lookup returns CDR1 KGHSH and CDR2 LQKENI. The CDR3 sequence is CASSPPGSGVSNYGYTF. The CDR3 DNA is TGTGCCAGCTCACCACCGGGCTCCGGGGTTTCTAACTATGGCTACACCTTC.

J is TRBJ1-2 and V is TRBV19; possibly TRBD1 for D (5 bases). CDR3 length: 16 amino acids. Trimming shortened V by 0 bases and J by 0 bases, and 11 bases separated the two germline ends. Germline V gene data show CDR1 as LNHDA and CDR2 as SQIVND (reference sequence). The DNA of the CDR3 is TGTGCCAGTAGTATAGATCTCGCGACAGCTAACTATGGCTACACCTTC. This sequence encodes CASSIDLATANYGYTF.

In its sample, this clone was seen a few times. The J gene is TRBJ1-6, the V gene TRBV19; D may be TRBD1 (6 bases). The V gene's germline CDR1 is LNHDA and CDR2 SQIVND (reference sequence). With 1 base removed from V and 9 bases from J, the gap between germline ends came to 13 bases. The CDR3 loop spans 15 amino acids. The CDR3 loop is CASSIVPGHLSPLHF. The CDR3 coding sequence is TGTGCCAGTAGTATAGTCCCGGGACATCTTTCACCCCTCCACTTT. Based on the CDR3 plus reference TRBV19 and TRBJ1-6, the full variable domain is DGGITQSPKYLFRKEGQNVTLSCEQNLNHDAMYWYRQDPGQGLRLIYYSQIVNDFQKGDIAEGYSVSREKKESFPLTVTSAQKNPTAFYLCASSIVPGHLSPLHFGNGTRLTVT.

The rearrangement uses TRBV7-3 and TRBJ1-2; D might be TRBD1 (6 bases). The length of the CDR3 is 14 residues. Germline assignment: CDR1 SGHTA and CDR2 FQGTGA. Trimming took off 0 bases at V and 10 bases at J, with 15 bases between the two ends. In DNA form, the CDR3 reads TGTGCCAGCAGCTTAACCGGGCAGGGGAGTGACTACACCTTC. Amino acids: CASSLTGQGSDYTF.

The chain combines TRBV7-9 with TRBJ1-1; unclear D gene. Germline V gene sequence: CDR1 SEHNR, CDR2 FQNEAQ (reference sequence). CDR3 size: 13 residues. Trimming shortened V by 3 bases and J by 4 bases, and 9 bases separated the two germline ends. The CDR3 DNA reads TGTGCCAGCAGCTTTGCGGGCAGCACTGAAGCTTTCTTT. This encodes CASSFAGSTEAFF.

This chain uses TRBV4-1 with TRBJ2-1, with TRBD2 matching over 7 bases. Germline CDR1 reads MGHRA; CDR2 reads YSYEKL. V was pared by 4 bases and J by 3 bases, with 9 bases of the junction left unmatched. This CDR3 spans 16 amino acids. This CDR3 is CASSPPFSGNYNEQFF. CDR3 DNA sequence: TGCGCCAGCAGCCCTCCCTTCAGCGGGAACTACAATGAGCAGTTCTTC.

V usage is TRBV5-4 and J usage is TRBJ1-1; the D is unclear. CDR3 length: 15 residues. The V end was cut by 4 bases, the J end by 0 bases, with 13 bases between. Germline V CDR1 and CDR2: SGHNT, YYREEE (reference sequence). CDR3 DNA: TGTGCCAGCAGCCCACAAATTCAGGTGAACACTGAAGCTTTCTTT. Its translation is CASSPQIQVNTEAFF.

The V gene is TRBV5-6, the J gene TRBJ2-1; 15 bases fit TRBD2. Per germline, CDR1 SGHDT and CDR2 YYEEEE. V lost 4 bases to trimming and J lost 7 bases; unmatched junction nucleotides: 6. The CDR3 totals 16 residues. The CDR3 sequence: CASSIPGTSGGNEQFF. The CDR3 nucleotides read TGTGCCAGCAGCATACCCGGGACTAGCGGGGGGAATGAGCAGTTCTTC.

The chain recombines TRBV19 with TRBJ2-3; 8 nucleotides agree with TRBD1. The J segment lost 5 bases and the V segment lost 1 base, leaving 8 bases of the junction unmatched. Germline values: CDR1 LNHDA, CDR2 SQIVND (reference sequence). The CDR3 runs to 16 residues. The CDR3: CASSIVGRGREDTQYF. The CDR3 nucleotides read TGTGCCAGTAGTATAGTGGGCAGGGGGCGTGAAGATACGCAGTATTTT.

This clone occurred a few times. V is TRBV5-6 and J is TRBJ1-3; D is unresolved. In germline, CDR1 is SGHDT, CDR2 YYEEEE. Trimming stripped 0 bases from V and 1 base from J, with 14 bases between. The length of the CDR3 is 17 residues. The CDR3 region has the DNA TGTGCCAGCAGCTTGGGGCTTTGGCGGAAATCTGGAAACACCATATATTTT. Encoded protein: CASSLGLWRKSGNTIYF.

This chain uses TRBV10-1 with TRBJ2-1, with 8 bases aligning to TRBD2. This CDR3 is 15 amino acids long. Germline V gene sequence: CDR1 WNHNN, CDR2 SYGVQD (reference sequence). V trimming: 0 bases; J trimming: 7 bases; junction bases outside the gene matches: 5. CDR3 sequence (DNA): TGCGCCAGCAGTGAGTCTTCGGGAGGGCTGAATGAGCAGTTCTTC. Amino acids: CASSESSGGLNEQFF.

The chain joins TRBV6-5 to TRBJ2-1; 8 positions agree with TRBD2. CDR3 length: 15 amino acids. Trimming removed 4 bases from V and 4 bases from J; junction bases left unmatched: 6. CDR1 MNHEY and CDR2 SVGAGI come from the germline V gene. The CDR3 DNA follows: TGTGCCAGCAGTTTAAGCGGGGGAGATTACAATGAGCAGTTCTTC. Translated: CASSLSGGDYNEQFF.

This clone has only one observation. This chain connects TRBV7-9 to TRBJ2-5; TRBD2 might be the D (6 bases). The CDR3 spans 11 residues. CDR1 SEHNR and CDR2 FQNEAQ come from the germline V gene (reference sequence). The CDR3 is CAGEALETQYF. The CDR3 DNA is TGTGCAGGGGAGGCCTTGGAGACCCAGTACTTC.

V is TRBV21-1 and J is TRBJ2-7; the table calls TRBD2, which could not be checked here. TRBV21-1 is tagged as a pseudogene. This CDR3 contains 13 residues. CDR3 protein: CASSKAGRPEQYF. Written as DNA, the CDR3 is TGTGCCAGCAGCAAAGCGGGGAGGCCCGAGCAGTACTTC.

This clone has more than one count but fewer than ten. The V call is TRBV28, the J call TRBJ1-1; the D gene is possibly TRBD1 (6 bases). V shed 6 bases and J shed 6 bases, with 17 bases lying between them. Germline assignment: CDR1 MDHEN and CDR2 SYDVKM. The CDR3 length is 14 residues. The CDR3 spells CASSLEGGIPEAFF. The CDR3 DNA reads as TGTGCCAGCAGCCTGGAGGGGGGGATCCCTGAAGCTTTCTTT.

V gene TRBV18 combines with J gene TRBJ2-7, with D maybe TRBD1 (5 bases). Per the germline V gene, CDR1 is KGHSH and CDR2 is LQKENI. The CDR3 spans 14 residues. Trimming removed 2 bases from V and 3 bases from J, with 11 bases in between. DNA for the CDR3: TGTGCCAGCTCACCAGTAGGGGCCGACTACGAGCAGTACTTC. Translation gives CASSPVGADYEQYF. The variable domain in full, completed from reference TRBV18 and TRBJ2-7, reads NAGVMQNPRHLVRRRGQEARLRCSPMKGHSHVYWYRQLPEEGLKFMVYLQKENIIDESGMPKERFSAEFPKEGPSILRIQQVVRGDSAAYFCASSPVGADYEQYFGPGTRLTVT.

The chain is built from TRBV3-1 (or the pseudogene TRBV3-2) and TRBJ2-3; D gene unclear. Germline lookup yields CDR1 LGHDT and CDR2 YNNKEL (reference sequence). V lost 4 bases to trimming and J lost 0 bases, with 14 bases between them. CDR3 size: 16 residues. CDR3 amino acids: CASSPTEKTSTDTQYF. In DNA, the CDR3 is TGTGCCAGCAGCCCAACGGAGAAGACTAGCACAGATACGCAGTATTTT.

This clone turned up a few times. The chain combines TRBV10-3 with TRBJ2-1; TRBD1 matches at 7 bases. Germline V gives CDR1 ENHRY, CDR2 SYGVKD. The V gene end was trimmed by 6 bases and the J gene end by 4 bases; junction bases not matched to a gene: 3. The CDR3 sequence is 13 residues long. Here the CDR3 reads CAIRMGQYNEQFF. The CDR3 DNA sequence: TGTGCCATCAGGATGGGACAGTACAATGAGCAGTTCTTC.

This CDR3 reads CASSGDSSTDTQYF. The CDR3 DNA is TGTGCCAGCAGCGGGGACAGTAGCACAGATACGCAGTATTTT. The rearrangement joins TRBV2 to TRBJ2-3, with 7 positions matching TRBD1. Germline V lookup: CDR1 SNHLY, CDR2 FYNNEI. The CDR3 sequence is 14 residues long. V lost 6 bases to trimming and J lost 0 bases; unmatched junction nucleotides: 3.

The chain combines TRBV27 with TRBJ1-6, with TRBD1 identical over 10 bases. V was pared by 5 bases and J by 10 bases, with 8 bases of the junction left unmatched. The CDR3 length is 15 residues. CDR1 and CDR2 from the germline V gene are MNHEY and SMNVEV (reference sequence). The chain's CDR3 is CASSPRQGAGSPLHF. The CDR3 bases are TGTGCCAGCAGTCCCAGACAGGGGGCAGGGTCACCCCTCCACTTT.

The chain joins TRBV10-1 to TRBJ2-1; perhaps TRBD2 as D (7 bases). CDR3 length: 15 residues. Germline V gene lookup returns CDR1 WNHNN and CDR2 SYGVQD (reference sequence). The ends were cut back, 0 bases at V and 7 bases at J, with 13 bases in the middle. The CDR3 loop reads CASSESRGGLNEQFF. In nucleotides, the CDR3 is TGCGCCAGCAGTGAGTCGAGGGGGGGTTTGAATGAGCAGTTCTTC.

The rearrangement uses TRBV19 and TRBJ1-6, with D tentatively TRBD1 (6 bases). CDR3 size: 19 residues. Per the germline V gene, CDR1 is LNHDA and CDR2 is SQIVND (reference sequence). V dropped 3 bases and J dropped 7 bases, with 25 bases sitting between them. In nucleotides, the CDR3 is TGTGCCAGTAGTATCTCCAGAATTTCTGTGACAGGACAGAATTCACCCCTCCACTTT. This encodes CASSISRISVTGQNSPLHF. Combining the CDR3 with reference TRBV19 and TRBJ1-6 gives the whole variable domain DGGITQSPKYLFRKEGQNVTLSCEQNLNHDAMYWYRQDPGQGLRLIYYSQIVNDFQKGDIAEGYSVSREKKESFPLTVTSAQKNPTAFYLCASSISRISVTGQNSPLHFGNGTRLTVT.

V usage is TRBV19 and J usage is TRBJ2-3, with TRBD2 as a possible D gene (6 bases). Looked up from germline, CDR1 is LNHDA and CDR2 is SQIVND (reference sequence). This CDR3 spans 15 amino acids. Trimming left V 1 base short and J 2 bases short, with 10 bases between. This CDR3 reads CASSIGGATTDTQYF. The DNA for the CDR3 is TGTGCCAGTAGTATAGGCGGGGCAACCACAGATACGCAGTATTTT. The full variable domain, completed using reference TRBV19 and TRBJ2-3, is DGGITQSPKYLFRKEGQNVTLSCEQNLNHDAMYWYRQDPGQGLRLIYYSQIVNDFQKGDIAEGYSVSREKKESFPLTVTSAQKNPTAFYLCASSIGGATTDTQYFGPGTRLTVL.

V is TRBV28 and J is TRBJ1-5; D is ambiguous. V was pared by 6 bases and J by 7 bases, with 10 bases between. Germline-derived CDR1 and CDR2 are MDHEN and SYDVKM. The CDR3 loop spans 12 amino acids. CDR3 bases: TGTGCCAGCAGCCCGAGCCTACAGCCCCAGCATTTT. It specifies CASSPSLQPQHF.

The gene calls are TRBV7-2 and TRBJ2-1, with 14 bases lining up with TRBD2. V lost 1 base to trimming and J lost 7 bases; unmatched junction nucleotides: 3. This CDR3 contains 16 residues. CDR1 SGHTA and CDR2 FQGNSA come from the germline V gene. CDR3 in DNA: TGTGCCAGCAGCTTAGGACTAGCGGGAGGGCAGAATGAGCAGTTCTTC. This gives the protein CASSLGLAGGQNEQFF.

The chain recombines TRBV6-5 with TRBJ1-1, with D unclear. This CDR3 is 14 amino acids long. Between the trimmed V and J ends, which lost 6 bases and 4 bases, there was a span of 15 bases. Germline assignment: CDR1 MNHEY and CDR2 SVGAGI. The chain's CDR3 is CASRRDAVATEAFF. DNA of the CDR3: TGTGCCAGCAGAAGAGATGCGGTAGCCACTGAAGCTTTCTTT.

This sequence joins TRBV19 and TRBJ2-2; D is perhaps TRBD1 (5 bases). The germline CDR1 and CDR2 sequences are LNHDA and SQIVND (reference sequence). The CDR3 contains 16 residues. V was clipped by 6 bases and J by 0 bases, with 14 bases between them. The CDR3 sequence: CASRLIRGTNTGELFF. The CDR3, as DNA: TGTGCCAGTAGACTCATAAGGGGCACGAACACCGGGGAGCTGTTTTTT.